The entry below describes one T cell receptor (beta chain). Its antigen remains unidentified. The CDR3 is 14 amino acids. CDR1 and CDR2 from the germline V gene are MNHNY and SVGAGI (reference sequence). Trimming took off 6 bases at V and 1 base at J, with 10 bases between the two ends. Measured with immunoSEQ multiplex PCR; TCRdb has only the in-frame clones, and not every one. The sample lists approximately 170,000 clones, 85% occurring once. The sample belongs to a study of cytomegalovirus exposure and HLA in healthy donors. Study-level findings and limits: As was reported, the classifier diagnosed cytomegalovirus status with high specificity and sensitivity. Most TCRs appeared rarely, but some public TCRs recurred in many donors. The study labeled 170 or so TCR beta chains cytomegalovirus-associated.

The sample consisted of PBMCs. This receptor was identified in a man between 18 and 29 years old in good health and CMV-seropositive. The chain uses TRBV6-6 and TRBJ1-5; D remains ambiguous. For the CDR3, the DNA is TGTGCCAGCAGCGTTGACATAAGCAATCAGCCCCAGCATTTT. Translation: CASSVDISNQPQHF.